The sequence of this T cell receptor (beta chain) was determined in a study of blood T cell repertoires in COVID-19. Study-wide context: Acute and convalescent COVID-19 specimens originated in the United States, Italy and Spain. In each case, the material was cDNA or gDNA derived from T cells, B-cell-depleted T cells, or PBMCs.

Authors' analysis steps: Nucleated cell number was recorded as an estimate derived from reference gene primer amplification. The repertoire was sequenced with immunoSEQ multiplex PCR; TCRdb's copy has only in-frame clones and lacks some. For V, J and clone size, that table is used; D and trimming come from the DNA. The sample lists fewer than 130,000 clones, 80% to 90% occurring once. V was pared by 4 bases and J by 4 bases, with 11 bases between. From germline, CDR1 is KGHSH and CDR2 LQKENI. The CDR3 totals 13 residues. The receptor was derived from a woman aged 80 or over with acute or convalescent COVID-19. Sample: peripheral blood. The chain links TRBV18 to TRBJ2-7, with D tentatively TRBD2 (5 bases). CDR3 region: CASSHGRLYEQYF. The CDR3 bases are TGTGCCAGCTCACACGGGCGACTATACGAGCAGTACTTC.